Below, 25 T cell receptor beta chains from the same sample are listed, as sequenced in a study of T cells in Graves' hyperthyroidism and ophthalmopathy (dated by TCRdb to the late 2010s). Receptor amplification or capture employed multiplex PCR. The data were produced on an Illumina HiSeq 2000. Amplification of TCR beta CDR3 regions was carried out from RNA transcripts. The TCR CDR3 was subjected to a first round of RT-PCR using the HTBI primer set and the Qiagen OneStep RT-PCR kit. Using fastp trimming at Q25 and MiXCR clonotype assembly, TCRdb reanalyzed the public sequencing data and kept in-frame beta chains. Entries are consolidated by CDR3 protein sequence, retaining the most common genes and DNA. The sample table contains 95,000 to 110,000 distinct CDR3 sequences; only one count was recorded for around a sixth of them. The top ten constitute about 44% of the sample. Sequencing input: blood. The source is a woman aged 45-65 years with Graves' hyperthyroidism.

In its sample, this clonotype was seen many times. The chain joins TRBV2 to TRBJ1-5, with D unresolved. The germline V and J ends were trimmed by 3 bases and 4 bases, with 10 bases remaining between them. Per the germline V gene, CDR1 is SNHLY and CDR2 is FYNNEI. The CDR3 runs 14 residues. The CDR3 DNA sequence: TGTGCCAGCAGTGATCAGGTCGGAAATCAGCCCCAGCATTTT. This codes for CASSDQVGNQPQHF.

The chain combines TRBV20-1 with TRBJ2-6, with D possibly matching TRBD2 (5 bases). V lost 0 bases and J lost 2, with 8 bases in between. The CDR3 has 15 amino acids. From germline, CDR1 is DFQATT and CDR2 SNEGSKA (reference sequence). Here the CDR3 DNA reads TGCAGTGCTAGAGAACGGACTGCTGGGGCCAACGTCCTGACTTTC. Amino acids: CSARERTAGANVLTF.

The CDR3 region has the DNA TGTGCCAGCAGCCCCAGGGGGGGCTATGAGCAGTTCTTC. Translating it yields CASSPRGGYEQFF. The chain joins TRBV3-1 to TRBJ2-1; D is possibly TRBD1 or TRBD2 (7 bases each). Germline V gene sequence: CDR1 LGHDT, CDR2 YNNKEL (reference sequence). Trimming pared 4 bases from V and 8 bases from J, leaving 12 bases between. CDR3 length: 13 residues.

The rearrangement joins TRBV7-8 to TRBJ2-1, with D perhaps TRBD1 (6 bases). CDR3 length equals 14 residues. V lost 5 bases, J lost 5 bases, and 13 bases lay in between. Germline V gene sequence: CDR1 SGHVS, CDR2 FQNEAQ. This CDR3 is CASSRLRTDNEQFF. The CDR3 DNA reads as TGTGCCAGCAGCCGATTGCGGACAGACAATGAGCAGTTCTTC. Together with reference TRBV7-8 and TRBJ2-1, the CDR3 gives the full variable domain: GAGVSQSPRYKVAKRGQDVALRCDPISGHVSLFWYQQALGQGPEFLTYFQNEAQLDKSGLPSDRFFAERPEGSVSTLKIQRTQQEDSAVYLCASSRLRTDNEQFFGPGTRLTVL.

The V call is TRBV20-1, the J call TRBJ2-5, with TRBD2 matching over 14 bases. The CDR3 totals 17 residues. Looked up from germline, CDR1 is DFQATT and CDR2 is SNEGSKA (reference sequence). J was trimmed by 5 bases and V by 6 bases; bases with no gene match: 14. The CDR3 reads CSAPGTGTSGGIETQYF. CDR3 sequence (DNA): TGCAGTGCCCCCGGGACCGGGACTAGCGGGGGAATTGAGACCCAGTACTTC.

This clonotype came up many times. CDR3 bases: TGTGCCATCAGTGGATCGGACCGAACGGGTACTAACTATGGCTACACCTTC. It codes for CAISGSDRTGTNYGYTF. The chain links TRBV10-3 to TRBJ1-2; no reliable D call. This CDR3 has 17 amino acids. The V end lost 4 bases, the J end lost 0 bases, and 18 bases lay between the germline ends. Germline V gene data show CDR1 as ENHRY and CDR2 as SYGVKD.

This clonotype was found many times. V gene TRBV3-1 combines with J gene TRBJ2-7; no definite D call. There are 16 residues in the CDR3. V was pared by 1 base and J by 0 bases, with 13 bases between. Looked up from germline, CDR1 is LGHDT and CDR2 is YNNKEL (reference sequence). This CDR3 is CASSQGLGAPSYEQYF. CDR3 DNA sequence: TGTGCCAGCAGCCAAGGTTTAGGAGCTCCCTCCTACGAGCAGTACTTC.

J is TRBJ1-2 and V is TRBV19; 7 nucleotides line up with TRBD1. V lost 7 bases, J lost 6 bases, and 14 bases stayed unmatched. Germline V gives CDR1 LNHDA, CDR2 SQIVND (reference sequence). This CDR3 is built from 15 residues. The CDR3 coding sequence is TGTGCCAGTACTGATAGCCCAGGGGGGTATGATGGCTACACCTTC. It is translated as CASTDSPGGYDGYTF. Complete variable domain (other parts from reference TRBV19 and TRBJ1-2): DGGITQSPKYLFRKEGQNVTLSCEQNLNHDAMYWYRQDPGQGLRLIYYSQIVNDFQKGDIAEGYSVSREKKESFPLTVTSAQKNPTAFYLCASTDSPGGYDGYTFGSGTRLTVV.

This clonotype was detected ten times or more. CDR3: CASSYFPGLQPQHF. DNA of the CDR3: TGTGCCAGCAGTTACTTTCCGGGGCTTCAGCCCCAGCATTTT. The chain carries TRBV6-2 or TRBV6-3 and TRBJ1-5; D is perhaps TRBD1 (5 bases). Germline CDR1 and CDR2: MNHEY and SVGEGT. The CDR3 contains 14 residues. V was cut by 1 base and J by 6 bases, with 10 bases left in between.

This clonotype was counted once. This chain joins TRBV7-2 and TRBJ1-1, with unresolved D. Looked up from germline, CDR1 is SGHTA and CDR2 is FQGNSA. The V and J ends lost 1 base and 3 bases respectively, with 3 bases between them. This CDR3 has 12 amino acids. The DNA for the CDR3 is TGTGCCAGCAGCTTAGATTACACTGAAGCTTTCTTT. Its protein product is CASSLDYTEAFF.

There are many counts of this clonotype. The genes are TRBV27 and TRBJ2-5; D remains unclear. Germline-derived CDR1 and CDR2 are MNHEY and SMNVEV (reference sequence). The CDR3 is 11 residues long. Trimming stripped 5 bases from V and 4 bases from J, with 5 bases between. CDR3 sequence reads: CASSPPETQYF. DNA for the CDR3: TGTGCCAGCAGTCCCCCAGAGACCCAGTACTTC.

The CDR3 coding sequence is TGTGCCAGCAGTGGGGGGGGGGTTTTTTCTGAAGCTTTCTTT. This gives the protein CASSGGGVFSEAFF. The chain links TRBV12-3 or TRBV12-4 to TRBJ1-1, with D possibly matching TRBD1 (5 bases). This CDR3 is 14 amino acids long. Trimming pared 5 bases from V and 6 bases from J, leaving 16 bases between.

Ten or more counts support this clonotype. This chain uses TRBV27 with TRBJ1-4; a possible D gene is TRBD1 (5 bases). CDR3 length: 15 amino acids. Germline assignment: CDR1 MNHEY and CDR2 SMNVEV (reference sequence). Trimming pared 1 base from V and 4 bases from J, leaving 10 bases between. The DNA of the CDR3 is TGTGCCAGCAGTTTATACCCCCAGGGTAATGAAAAACTGTTTTTT. It codes for CASSLYPQGNEKLFF.

The chain links TRBV14 to TRBJ2-7; 11 bases are shared with TRBD2. Germline V gene sequence: CDR1 SGHDN, CDR2 FVKESK. This CDR3 is built from 16 residues. J was trimmed by 4 bases and V by 4 bases; bases with no gene match: 9. This CDR3 reads CASSPRLAGSSYEQYF. Here the CDR3 DNA reads TGTGCCAGCAGCCCCAGACTAGCGGGATCGTCGTACGAGCAGTACTTC.

In this sample, this clonotype turned up many times. The V call is TRBV6-1, the J call TRBJ2-5; tentative D call: TRBD1 (6 bases). CDR3 length: 14 residues. Germline V lookup: CDR1 MNHNS, CDR2 SASEGT. Trimming cost V 6 bases and J 3 bases, with 14 bases left between them. CDR3 coding DNA: TGTGCCAGCAGAGAAACAGGGTCAGAAGAGACCCAGTACTTC. This sequence encodes CASRETGSEETQYF.

In this sample, this clonotype turned up many times. CDR3: CASSVEQGATGELFF. CDR3 bases: TGTGCCAGCAGCGTAGAACAGGGAGCGACCGGGGAGCTGTTTTTT. The chain is built from TRBV9 and TRBJ2-2; D is perhaps TRBD1 (6 bases). V was cut by 0 bases and J by 5 bases, with 11 bases left in between. The germline gives CDR1 SGDLS, CDR2 YYNGEE. The length of the CDR3 is 15 residues.

This clonotype has ten or more counts. This chain links TRBV30 with TRBJ2-1; D perhaps matches TRBD1 (6 bases). With 6 bases removed from V and 6 bases from J, the gap between germline ends came to 15 bases. CDR1 is GTSNPN and CDR2 is SVGIG in the germline V gene (reference sequence). The CDR3 sequence is 13 residues long. Here the CDR3 reads CACLRGAINEQFF. CDR3 DNA sequence: TGTGCCTGTCTCAGGGGAGCCATCAATGAGCAGTTCTTC.

This clonotype was found many times. The CDR3 spells CASGRSGSADTQYF. The CDR3 DNA reads as TGCGCCAGCGGGCGTAGCGGGAGCGCAGATACGCAGTATTTT. The V gene is TRBV5-1, the J gene TRBJ2-3, with 9 bases lining up with TRBD2. CDR1 is SGHRS, CDR2 YFSETQ, per germline. J was trimmed by 4 bases and V by 7 bases; bases with no gene match: 7. The CDR3 contains 14 residues. Complete variable domain (other parts from reference TRBV5-1 and TRBJ2-3): KAGVTQTPRYLIKTRGQQVTLSCSPISGHRSVSWYQQTPGQGLQFLFEYFSETQRNKGNFPGRFSGRQFSNSRSEMNVSTLELGDSALYLCASGRSGSADTQYFGPGTRLTVL.

This clonotype was seen ten or more times. V and J are TRBV5-6 and TRBJ2-1; 8 bases line up with TRBD2. Germline CDR1 reads SGHDT; CDR2 reads YYEEEE. Germline trimming cut 5 bases from V and 3 bases from J; bases unmatched to any gene: 10. This CDR3 region has 16 residues. CDR3 nucleotide sequence: TGTGCCAGCAGGCCGTGGACCGGGACTAGCTACAATGAGCAGTTCTTC. It codes for CASRPWTGTSYNEQFF. The full variable domain, in which reference TRBV5-6 and TRBJ2-1 provide the parts outside the CDR3, is DAGVTQSPTHLIKTRGQQVTLRCSPKSGHDTVSWYQQALGQGPQFIFQYYEEEERQRGNFPDRFSGHQFPNYSSELNVNALLLGDSALYLCASRPWTGTSYNEQFFGPGTRLTVL.

This clonotype was observed a handful of times. This sequence joins TRBV19 and TRBJ1-2; TRBD1 matches at 9 bases. The CDR3 runs 15 residues. The J segment lost 5 bases and the V segment lost 5 bases, leaving 9 bases of the junction unmatched. Germline CDR1 is LNHDA and CDR2 is SQIVND (reference sequence). DNA of the CDR3: TGTGCCAGTAGTGAGTACCGGGACAGGGTTTATGGCTACACCTTC. Residues: CASSEYRDRVYGYTF.

This clonotype was seen repeatedly, ten times or more. CDR3 protein: CSAGGSKREGDEQYF. CDR3 sequence (DNA): TGCAGTGCTGGGGGCAGTAAGCGGGAGGGTGACGAGCAGTACTTC. The chain joins TRBV20-1 to TRBJ2-7; 10 nucleotides match TRBD2. With V trimmed by 5 bases and J by 5 bases, 12 bases remained unmatched. The CDR3 has 15 residues. The germline V gene has CDR1 DFQATT and CDR2 SNEGSKA (reference sequence).

In regard to this clonotype: One end of the junction fails to match germline, which may point to a read error. V gene TRBV5-5 combines with J gene TRBJ2-2; 11 bases match TRBD2. Per the germline V gene, CDR1 is SGHKS and CDR2 is YYEKEE (reference sequence). CDR3 length: 15 amino acids. The CDR3 DNA follows: TGCGCCAGCAGCTTGGGACTAGCGGATACCGGGGAGCTGTTTTTT. It is translated as CASSLGLADTGELFF.

This clonotype was detected many times. J is TRBJ1-2 and V is TRBV20-1; tentative D call: TRBD1 (5 bases). CDR1 is DFQATT and CDR2 is SNEGSKA in the germline V gene (reference sequence). Trimming removed 4 bases from V and 2 bases from J, with 5 bases in between. CDR3 length equals 11 residues. The CDR3, as DNA: TGCAGTGCTAACAGGAACTATGGCTACACCTTC. Its translation: CSANRNYGYTF.

This clonotype was recorded many times. The chain joins TRBV6-6 to TRBJ1-2; D call uncertain. Deletions cut 2 bases from V and 2 bases from J, with 6 bases between. The CDR3 covers 13 residues. Germline-derived CDR1 and CDR2 are MNHNY and SVGAGI (reference sequence). CDR3 residues: CASSYPENYGYTF. The DNA for the CDR3 is TGTGCCAGCAGTTACCCCGAGAACTATGGCTACACCTTC.

This clonotype has a count of ten or more. This chain uses TRBV18 with TRBJ2-7; D is uncertain. Germline CDR1 is KGHSH and CDR2 is LQKENI. V lost 0 bases, J lost 6 bases, and 9 bases lay in between. This CDR3 contains 13 residues. The CDR3 spells CASSPPHLLEQYV. The CDR3 bases are TGTGCCAGCTCACCACCGCACCTCCTCGAGCAGTACGTC.